The 19 T cell receptor beta chains below all came from one sample that was sequenced in a study of T cell repertoires in cytomegalovirus infection. TCRdb ran MiXCR on the reads and lists one entry per CDR3 protein. This table has about 680,000 distinct CDR3 sequences, approximately 24% appearing once. The sequenced sample consisted of CD8+ T cells from PBMCs. The source is a human donor in good health (CMV status not recorded). Some clones in this sample may be carry-over from other donors' samples.

This clonotype has only a few counts. CDR3 coding DNA: TGTGCCAGTAGTCACCTATGGGAGACCCAGTACTTC. It translates to CASSHLWETQYF. The gene calls are TRBV19 and TRBJ2-5, with unresolved D. Trimming left V 5 bases short and J 5 bases short, with 9 bases between. This CDR3 spans 12 amino acids. The germline CDR1 and CDR2 sequences are LNHDA and SQIVND (reference sequence). The full variable domain, completed using reference TRBV19 and TRBJ2-5, is DGGITQSPKYLFRKEGQNVTLSCEQNLNHDAMYWYRQDPGQGLRLIYYSQIVNDFQKGDIAEGYSVSREKKESFPLTVTSAQKNPTAFYLCASSHLWETQYFGPGTRLLVL.

This clonotype occurred many times. This sequence joins TRBV25-1 and TRBJ2-6; D is possibly TRBD1 or TRBD2 (5 bases each). Germline V gene lookup returns CDR1 MGHDK and CDR2 SYGVNS. The CDR3 extends over 18 amino acids. V was shortened by 0 bases and J by 0 bases, with 12 bases between the two germline ends. CDR3 sequence (DNA): TGTGCCAGCAGTGAATATGAGGGGACCAGCTCTGGGGCCAACGTCCTGACTTTC. It translates to CASSEYEGTSSGANVLTF. Filled out from reference TRBV25-1 and TRBJ2-6, the complete variable domain reads EADIYQTPRYLVIGTGKKITLECSQTMGHDKMYWYQQDPGMELHLIHYSYGVNSTEKGDLSSESTVSRIRTEHFPLTLESARPSHTSQYLCASSEYEGTSSGANVLTFGAGSRLTVL.

With regard to this clonotype: A much larger clone sits a single nucleotide away, making a read error possible. J is TRBJ1-5 and V is TRBV6-8, with D unresolved. The CDR3 loop spans 21 amino acids. The germline V gene encodes CDR1 MNHGY and CDR2 SAAAGT. The CDR3 reads CASRLDLSGPQSTYSNLPQHF. DNA for the CDR3: TGTGCCAGCAGACTAGACCTGAGTGGTCCCCAATCGACTTATAGCAATCTGCCCCAGCATTTT.

This clonotype has only a few counts. The CDR3 loop reads CASSGQGGINEQFF. CDR3 bases: TGTGCCAGCAGCGGACAGGGGGGGATCAATGAGCAGTTCTTC. The chain uses TRBV12-3 or TRBV12-4 and TRBJ2-1; TRBD1 matches 10 bases. The CDR3 consists of 14 residues. Trimming took 6 bases from V and 6 from J; bases not matched to a gene: 5.

This clonotype was observed a few times. CDR3 bases: TGCGCCAGCAGTTCGCCGGAGTCCTACGAGCAGTACTTC. Translation gives CASSSPESYEQYF. This rearrangement joins TRBV5-1 to TRBJ2-7; D is uncertain. Germline V lookup: CDR1 SGHRS, CDR2 YFSETQ. The CDR3 length is 13 residues. V was pared by 5 bases and J by 1 base, with 10 bases between.

Note on this clonotype: Compared with germline, one end of the junction differs, possibly owing to a read error. The chain carries TRBV15 and TRBJ2-2; D is uncertain. Germline V lookup: CDR1 LNHNV, CDR2 YYDKDF (reference sequence). The CDR3 has 13 residues. CDR3 loop: CTTSPPGTGELFF. In DNA, the CDR3 is TGTACCACCAGCCCTCCGGGCACCGGGGAGCTGTTTTTT. Combining the CDR3 with reference TRBV15 and TRBJ2-2 gives the whole variable domain DAMVIQNPRYQVTQFGKPVTLSCSQTLNHNVMYWYQQKSSQAPKLLFHYYDKDFNNEADTPDNFQSRRPNTSFCFLDIRSPGLGDTAMYLCTTSPPGTGELFFGEGSRLTVL.

The chain carries TRBV7-9 and TRBJ2-2; D is ambiguous. Germline V gives CDR1 SEHNR, CDR2 FQNEAQ (reference sequence). The CDR3 loop spans 17 amino acids. V was shortened by 0 bases and J by 4 bases, with 15 bases between the two germline ends. CDR3 DNA: TGTGCCAGCAGCTTAGCCCCCGGGTTACTCGCCACCGGGGAGCTGTTTTTT. Encoded protein: CASSLAPGLLATGELFF.

In its sample, this clonotype was seen many times. The chain joins TRBV12-3 or TRBV12-4 to TRBJ2-2, with D hard to call. V lost 1 base and J lost 2, with 8 bases in between. This CDR3 has 15 residues. The CDR3 DNA is TGTGCCAGCAGTTTAGTCGGCCCTAACACCGGGGAGCTGTTTTTT. This sequence encodes CASSLVGPNTGELFF.

The rearrangement links TRBV3-1 to TRBJ1-1; weak D call: TRBD1 (5 bases). Per germline, CDR1 LGHDT and CDR2 YNNKEL (reference sequence). Trimming left V 2 bases short and J 1 base short, with 11 bases between. CDR3 length: 15 residues. The CDR3 region is CASSQSLTANTEAFF. In DNA form, the CDR3 reads TGTGCCAGCAGCCAAAGTTTGACAGCGAACACTGAAGCTTTCTTT. Based on the CDR3 plus reference TRBV3-1 and TRBJ1-1, the full variable domain is DTAVSQTPKYLVTQMGNDKSIKCEQNLGHDTMYWYKQDSKKFLKIMFSYNNKELIINETVPNRFSPKSPDKAHLNLHINSLELGDSAVYFCASSQSLTANTEAFFGQGTRLTVV.

This chain joins TRBV6-2 or TRBV6-3 and TRBJ2-1; D is unclear. In germline, CDR1 is MNHEY, CDR2 SVGEGT. Trimming pared 0 bases from V and 6 bases from J, leaving 6 bases between. CDR3 length: 13 amino acids. This CDR3 is CASSYSKGNEQFF. DNA for the CDR3: TGTGCCAGCAGTTACTCGAAGGGCAATGAGCAGTTCTTC.

The chain has TRBV14 and TRBJ2-2, with D possibly being TRBD1 (5 bases). V was cut by 3 bases and J by 4 bases, with 12 bases left in between. From germline, CDR1 is SGHDN and CDR2 FVKESK. The CDR3 length is 15 residues. The CDR3 DNA follows: TGTGCCAGCAGCCAGAGACAGAGCACCACCGGGGAGCTGTTTTTT. Translated: CASSQRQSTTGELFF.

This clonotype was seen repeatedly, ten times or more. This chain links TRBV7-9 with TRBJ2-5; the match to TRBD1 covers 7 bases. The CDR3 length is 17 residues. Germline CDR1 is SEHNR and CDR2 is FQNEAQ (reference sequence). Trimming removed 0 bases from V and 4 bases from J; junction bases left unmatched: 11. The CDR3 loop reads CASSLALRQGGGETQYF. CDR3 bases: TGTGCCAGCAGCTTAGCGCTCCGACAGGGTGGGGGAGAGACCCAGTACTTC. Based on the CDR3 plus reference TRBV7-9 and TRBJ2-5, the full variable domain is DTGVSQNPRHKITKRGQNVTFRCDPISEHNRLYWYRQTLGQGPEFLTYFQNEAQLEKSRLLSDRFSAERPKGSFSTLEIQRTEQGDSAMYLCASSLALRQGGGETQYFGPGTRLLVL.

The chain joins TRBV25-1 to TRBJ1-3; D ambiguous. The CDR3 length is 11 residues. Germline assignment: CDR1 MGHDK and CDR2 SYGVNS. Trimming shortened V by 10 bases and J by 5 bases, and 9 bases separated the two germline ends. CDR3 DNA: TGTGCCATCGAAGTTCGAAACACCATATATTTT. Residues: CAIEVRNTIYF.

The table lists this clonotype with a few counts. The chain joins TRBV6-2 or TRBV6-3 to TRBJ2-7; 9 nucleotides line up with TRBD1. There are 13 residues in the CDR3. J gave up 7 bases and V 6 bases, and 7 bases lay outside the gene matches. Germline lookup yields CDR1 MNHEY and CDR2 SVGEGT. The CDR3 nucleotides are TGTGCCAGCAGCCGTAGACAGGGGGATGAGCAGTACGTC. It encodes CASSRRQGDEQYV.

The V and J genes are TRBV7-4 and TRBJ1-1; perhaps TRBD1 as D (6 bases). Germline values: CDR1 SGHVT, CDR2 SQSDAQ. Trimming removed 8 bases from V and 4 bases from J, with 20 bases in between. The CDR3 loop spans 15 amino acids. Here the CDR3 reads CASLRTGAPGTEAFF. In DNA, the CDR3 is TGTGCCAGCCTTAGGACGGGGGCGCCGGGCACTGAAGCTTTCTTT.

The rearrangement uses TRBV4-1 and TRBJ1-1; 7 bases are a match to TRBD1. Looked up from germline, CDR1 is MGHRA and CDR2 is YSYEKL. The J segment lost 5 bases and the V segment lost 1 base, leaving 7 bases of the junction unmatched. The CDR3 has 15 amino acids. CDR3 coding DNA: TGCGCCAGCAGCCAAGTTTACGACAGGGCGACTGAAGCTTTCTTT. Its translation: CASSQVYDRATEAFF.

This chain connects TRBV10-3 to TRBJ2-7; TRBD1 is a possible D gene (6 bases). The V end lost 2 bases, the J end lost 5 bases, and 16 bases lay between the germline ends. This CDR3 has 15 residues. The germline CDR1 and CDR2 sequences are ENHRY and SYGVKD. The CDR3 sequence: CAISETRQGFDEQYV. CDR3 bases: TGTGCCATCAGTGAGACGCGGCAGGGGTTTGACGAGCAGTACGTC.

This chain joins TRBV12-3 or TRBV12-4 and TRBJ2-2; TRBD1 matches 8 bases. J lost 5 bases, V lost 7 bases, and 9 bases had no gene match. The CDR3 has 15 residues. The CDR3 nucleotides read TGTGCCAGCACGTTCACAGGGGGAGAGACCGGGGAGCTGTTTTTT. It yields the protein CASTFTGGETGELFF.

DNA for the CDR3: TGCAGTGCTAGAGATCCGATCATAGCAGGGGGAGAGACCCAGTACTTC. Residues: CSARDPIIAGGETQYF. The chain joins TRBV20-1 to TRBJ2-5, with 7 bases fitting TRBD1. J lost 4 bases, V lost 0 bases, and 11 bases had no gene match. Germline CDR1 reads DFQATT; CDR2 reads SNEGSKA (reference sequence). The CDR3 is 16 residues long.